These 9 T cell receptor beta chains came from one sample sequenced in a study of sequential checkpoint blockade in melanoma. The treatment: randomized to nivolumab then ipilimumab (arm A) or the reverse (arm B). Method: immunoSEQ multiplex PCR; TCRdb's copy keeps in-frame clones and lacks some. The table includes about 5,300 clones, roughly 50% detected once. The source was CD8+ T cells sorted from blood (inferred from file names), collected from a patient given nivolumab and ipilimumab in sequence. These receptors were taken from a human donor with melanoma.

The rearrangement uses TRBV2 and TRBJ1-2, with TRBD1 matching over 9 bases. V lost 6 bases to trimming and J lost 3 bases; unmatched junction nucleotides: 8. Germline values: CDR1 SNHLY, CDR2 FYNNEI. The CDR3 covers 15 residues. CDR3 residues: CASSNRGRGDYGYTF. CDR3 bases: TGTGCCAGCAGCAACAGGGGGCGTGGAGACTATGGCTACACCTTC. The full variable domain, with the rest looked up from reference TRBV2 and TRBJ1-2, is EPEVTQTPSHQVTQMGQEVILRCVPISNHLYFYWYRQILGQKVEFLVSFYNNEISEKSEIFDDQFSVERPDGSNFTLKIRSTKLEDSAMYFCASSNRGRGDYGYTFGSGTRLTVV.

The rearrangement links TRBV4-2 to TRBJ1-1; TRBD1 aligns across 7 bases. The V and J ends lost 3 bases and 1 base, in that order; junction bases with no gene match: 8. The germline gives CDR1 LGHNA, CDR2 YNFKEQ. The CDR3 spans 16 residues. The CDR3 sequence: CASSHRWDSRNTEAFF. The CDR3 nucleotides read TGTGCCAGCAGCCACAGATGGGACAGTCGGAACACTGAAGCTTTCTTT.

This rearrangement joins TRBV4-3 to TRBJ1-1; weak D call: TRBD1 (6 bases). V dropped 0 bases and J dropped 4 bases, with 9 bases sitting between them. Germline V gene data show CDR1 as LGHNA and CDR2 as YSLEER. The CDR3 sequence is 14 residues long. CDR3 DNA sequence: TGCGCCAGCAGCCAAGATTCAGGGGTCACTGAAGCTTTCTTT. Translated, it gives CASSQDSGVTEAFF.

The genes are TRBV28 and TRBJ2-5; 11 positions agree with TRBD2. The DNA end favors TRBJ2-7, so the J call may be wrong. The CDR3 contains 14 residues. Looked up from germline, CDR1 is MDHEN and CDR2 is SYDVKM. CDR3 amino acids: CASRLAGDTYEQYF. The CDR3 region has the DNA TGTGCCAGCAGACTAGCGGGGGACACCTACGAGCAGTACTTC.

The rearrangement links TRBV6-1 to TRBJ1-4, with 7 bases identical to TRBD1. V was pared by 8 bases and J by 6 bases, with 12 bases of the junction left unmatched. This CDR3 is 15 amino acids long. The germline V gene encodes CDR1 MNHNS and CDR2 SASEGT. The CDR3 loop is CASSKRGPSYEKLFF. DNA for the CDR3: TGTGCCAGCTCCAAAAGGGGGCCCTCTTATGAAAAACTGTTTTTT.

This clone appeared a few times. V is TRBV7-9 and J is TRBJ1-5, with 7 bases matching TRBD1. There are 13 residues in the CDR3. Germline V CDR1 and CDR2: SEHNR, FQNEAQ (reference sequence). The J segment lost 2 bases and the V segment lost 5 bases, leaving 0 bases of the junction unmatched. CDR3 nucleotide sequence: TGTGCCAGCAGCACAGGGGGCAATCAGCCCCAGCATTTT. Amino acid sequence: CASSTGGNQPQHF.

V usage is TRBV27 and J usage is TRBJ2-1; tentatively, D is TRBD2 (5 bases). Trimming stripped 4 bases from V and 4 bases from J, with 8 bases between. Germline CDR1 and CDR2: MNHEY and SMNVEV (reference sequence). There are 13 residues in the CDR3. CDR3 in DNA: TGTGCCAGCAGTTCCGGACTGTACAATGAGCAGTTCTTC. Amino acids: CASSSGLYNEQFF.

The chain employs TRBV11-3 and TRBJ2-7, with 8 bases lining up with TRBD2. The CDR3 runs to 15 residues. V gave up 2 bases and J gave up 5 bases; unmatched junction bases: 8. Germline V gene sequence: CDR1 SGHNT, CDR2 YENEEA. CDR3 DNA: TGTGCCAGCAGCTTACCGGGAGCGGGGGCCGACGAGCAGTACTTC. Protein product: CASSLPGAGADEQYF.

The rearrangement links TRBV9 to TRBJ2-5; possible D gene TRBD2, 5 bases. Trimming removed 3 bases at V and 5 bases at J, with 17 bases between. From germline, CDR1 is SGDLS and CDR2 YYNGEE. The CDR3 is 15 amino acids. CDR3 coding DNA: TGTGCCAGCAGCGCCTTCCCTGGGCCGGGGGAGACCCAGTACTTC. The encoded protein is CASSAFPGPGETQYF.